This TCR beta chain was captured by sequencing in a study of response to subunit inactivated influenza vaccine. The CDR3 spans 15 residues. V dropped 0 bases and J dropped 11; count of bases not matched to a gene: 10. The germline V gene has CDR1 MGHRA and CDR2 YSYEKL. Comments on this clonotype: No antigen is known for it.

Notes on the study in general: A suggestion made by the authors is that each seasonal influenza vaccination recruits few new T cells.

TCRdb passed the RT-PCR reads through MiXCR, listing each CDR3 protein once. The sample has under 850,000 distinct CDR3 sequences, roughly 20% seen once; the top ten hold 9.5% to 13%. V and J are TRBV4-1 and TRBJ1-2; 9 nucleotides agree with TRBD1. The receptor's source is a man between 50 and 59 years old who received an inactivated influenza vaccine. The starting material was PBMCs from blood, obtained 5 to 6 days after vaccination. The CDR3 is CASSQDWPTGGGYTF. CDR3 DNA: TGCGCCAGCAGCCAAGATTGGCCAACAGGGGGCGGGTACACCTTC.